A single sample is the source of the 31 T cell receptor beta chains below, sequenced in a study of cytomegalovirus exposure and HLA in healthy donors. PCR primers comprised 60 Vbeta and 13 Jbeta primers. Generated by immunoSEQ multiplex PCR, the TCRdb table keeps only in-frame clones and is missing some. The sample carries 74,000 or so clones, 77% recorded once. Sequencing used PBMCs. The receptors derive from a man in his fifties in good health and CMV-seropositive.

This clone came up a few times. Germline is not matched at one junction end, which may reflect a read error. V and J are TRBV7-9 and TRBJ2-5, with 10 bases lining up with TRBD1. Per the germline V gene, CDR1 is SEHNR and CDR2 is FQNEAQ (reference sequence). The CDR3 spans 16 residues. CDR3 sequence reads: CSSSSYAADRGETQYF. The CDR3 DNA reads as TGTTCCAGCAGCTCCTACGCCGCGGACAGGGGGGAGACCCAGTACTTC.

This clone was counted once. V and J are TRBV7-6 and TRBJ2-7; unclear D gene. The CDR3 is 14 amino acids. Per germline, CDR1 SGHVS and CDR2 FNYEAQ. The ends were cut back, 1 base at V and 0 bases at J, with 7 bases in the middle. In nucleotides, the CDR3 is TGTGCCAGCAGCTTAGATCTGTACTCCTACGAGCAGTACTTC. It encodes CASSLDLYSYEQYF.

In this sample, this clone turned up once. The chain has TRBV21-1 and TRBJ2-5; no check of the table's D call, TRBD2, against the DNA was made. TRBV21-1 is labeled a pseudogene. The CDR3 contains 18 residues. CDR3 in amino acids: CASSKGRLKIPSQETQYF. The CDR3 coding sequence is TGTGCCAGCAGCAAAGGTCGACTAAAAATACCATCGCAAGAGACCCAGTACTTC.

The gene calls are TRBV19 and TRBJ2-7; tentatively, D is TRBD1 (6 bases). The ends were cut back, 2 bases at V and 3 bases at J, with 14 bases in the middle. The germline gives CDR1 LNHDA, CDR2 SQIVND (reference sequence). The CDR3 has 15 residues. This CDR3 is CASSIISDRYYEQYF. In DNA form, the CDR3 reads TGTGCCAGTAGTATAATCAGCGACAGGTACTACGAGCAGTACTTC.

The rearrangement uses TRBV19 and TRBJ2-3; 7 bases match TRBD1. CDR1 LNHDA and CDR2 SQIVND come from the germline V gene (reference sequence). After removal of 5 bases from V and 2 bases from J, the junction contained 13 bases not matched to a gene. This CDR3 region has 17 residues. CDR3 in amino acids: CASSSGSWTGFTDTQYF. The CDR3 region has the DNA TGTGCCAGTAGTTCCGGCTCCTGGACAGGCTTCACAGATACGCAGTATTTT.

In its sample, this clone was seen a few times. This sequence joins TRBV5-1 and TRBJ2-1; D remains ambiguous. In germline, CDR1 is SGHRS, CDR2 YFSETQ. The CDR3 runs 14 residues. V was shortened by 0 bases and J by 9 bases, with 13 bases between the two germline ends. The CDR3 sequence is CASSLGSPGGEQFF. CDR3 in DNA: TGCGCCAGCAGCTTGGGTAGCCCCGGTGGTGAGCAGTTCTTC.

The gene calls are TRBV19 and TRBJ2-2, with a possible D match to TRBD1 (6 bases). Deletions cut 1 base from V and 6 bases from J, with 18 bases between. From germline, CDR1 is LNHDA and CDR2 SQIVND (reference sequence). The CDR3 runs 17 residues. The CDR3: CASSIAYRVGYPGELFF. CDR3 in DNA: TGTGCCAGTAGTATAGCCTACAGGGTTGGTTATCCCGGGGAGCTGTTTTTT. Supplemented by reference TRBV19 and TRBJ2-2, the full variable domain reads DGGITQSPKYLFRKEGQNVTLSCEQNLNHDAMYWYRQDPGQGLRLIYYSQIVNDFQKGDIAEGYSVSREKKESFPLTVTSAQKNPTAFYLCASSIAYRVGYPGELFFGEGSRLTVL.

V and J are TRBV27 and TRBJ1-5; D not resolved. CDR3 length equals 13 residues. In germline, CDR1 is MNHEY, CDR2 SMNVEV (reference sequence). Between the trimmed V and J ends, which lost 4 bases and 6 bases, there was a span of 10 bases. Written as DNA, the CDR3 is TGTGCCAGCAGTTCCGGGTTGAGTCAGCCCCAGCATTTT. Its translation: CASSSGLSQPQHF.

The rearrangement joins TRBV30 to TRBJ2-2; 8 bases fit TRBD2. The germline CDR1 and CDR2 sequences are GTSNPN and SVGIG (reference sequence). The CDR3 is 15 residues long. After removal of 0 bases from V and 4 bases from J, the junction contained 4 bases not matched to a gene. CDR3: CAWSVNSGATGELFF. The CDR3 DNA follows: TGTGCCTGGAGTGTAAATAGCGGGGCCACCGGGGAGCTGTTTTTT.

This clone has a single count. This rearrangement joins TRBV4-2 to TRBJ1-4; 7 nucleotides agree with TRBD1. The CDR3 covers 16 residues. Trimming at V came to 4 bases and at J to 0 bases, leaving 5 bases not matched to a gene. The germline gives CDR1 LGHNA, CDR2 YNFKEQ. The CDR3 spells CASSLGQDTTNEKLFF. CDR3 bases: TGTGCCAGCAGCCTAGGACAGGACACAACTAATGAAAAACTGTTTTTT.

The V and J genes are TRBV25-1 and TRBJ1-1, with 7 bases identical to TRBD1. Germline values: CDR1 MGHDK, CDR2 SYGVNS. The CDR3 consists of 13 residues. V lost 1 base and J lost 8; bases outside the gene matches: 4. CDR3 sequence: CASSELQGREAFF. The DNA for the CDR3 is TGTGCCAGCAGTGAATTACAGGGGCGGGAAGCTTTCTTT.

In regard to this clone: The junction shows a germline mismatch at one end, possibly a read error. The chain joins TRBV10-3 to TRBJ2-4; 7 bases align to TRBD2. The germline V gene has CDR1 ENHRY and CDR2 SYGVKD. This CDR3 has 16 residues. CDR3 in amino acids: CVISDDLGGSKNIQYF. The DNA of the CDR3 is TGTGTCATCAGCGATGATCTGGGAGGGTCCAAAAACATTCAGTACTTC.

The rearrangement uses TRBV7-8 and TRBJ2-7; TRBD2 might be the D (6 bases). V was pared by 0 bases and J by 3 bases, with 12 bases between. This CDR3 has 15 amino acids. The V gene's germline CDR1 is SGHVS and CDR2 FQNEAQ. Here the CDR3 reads CASSLARERYYEQYF. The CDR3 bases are TGTGCCAGCAGCTTAGCTCGGGAGAGGTACTACGAGCAGTACTTC. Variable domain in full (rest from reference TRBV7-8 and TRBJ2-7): GAGVSQSPRYKVAKRGQDVALRCDPISGHVSLFWYQQALGQGPEFLTYFQNEAQLDKSGLPSDRFFAERPEGSVSTLKIQRTQQEDSAVYLCASSLARERYYEQYFGPGTRLTVT.

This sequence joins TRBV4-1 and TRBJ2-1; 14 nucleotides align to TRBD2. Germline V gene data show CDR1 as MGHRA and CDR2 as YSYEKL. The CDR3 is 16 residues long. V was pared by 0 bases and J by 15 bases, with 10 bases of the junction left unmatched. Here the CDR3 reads CASSQDQGTSGSIPFF. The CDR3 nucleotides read TGCGCCAGCAGCCAAGATCAAGGGACTAGCGGGAGTATACCGTTCTTC.

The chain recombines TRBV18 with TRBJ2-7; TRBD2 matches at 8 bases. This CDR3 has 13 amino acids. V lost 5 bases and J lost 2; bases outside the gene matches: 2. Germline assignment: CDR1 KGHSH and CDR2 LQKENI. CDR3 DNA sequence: TGTGCCAGCTCAGCAGCGGGAGCCTACGAGCAGTACTTC. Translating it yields CASSAAGAYEQYF. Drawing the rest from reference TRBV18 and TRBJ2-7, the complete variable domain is NAGVMQNPRHLVRRRGQEARLRCSPMKGHSHVYWYRQLPEEGLKFMVYLQKENIIDESGMPKERFSAEFPKEGPSILRIQQVVRGDSAAYFCASSAAGAYEQYFGPGTRLTVT.

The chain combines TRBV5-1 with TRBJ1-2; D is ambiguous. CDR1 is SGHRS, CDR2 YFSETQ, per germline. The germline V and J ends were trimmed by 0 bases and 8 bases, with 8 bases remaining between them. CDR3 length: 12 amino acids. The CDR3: CASSLDSLGYTF. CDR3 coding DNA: TGCGCCAGCAGCTTGGACAGTTTAGGCTACACCTTC.

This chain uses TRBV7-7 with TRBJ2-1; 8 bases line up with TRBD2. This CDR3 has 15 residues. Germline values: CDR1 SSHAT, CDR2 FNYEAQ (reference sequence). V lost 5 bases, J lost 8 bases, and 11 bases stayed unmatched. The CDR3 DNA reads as TGTGCCAGCAGCCCGGGACTAGAGCATGAAGATGAGCAGTTCTTC. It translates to CASSPGLEHEDEQFF.

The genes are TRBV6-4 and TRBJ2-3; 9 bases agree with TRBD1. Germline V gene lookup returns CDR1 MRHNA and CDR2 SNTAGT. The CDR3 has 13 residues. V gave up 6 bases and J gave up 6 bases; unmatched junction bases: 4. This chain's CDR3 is CASRGQGSDTQYF. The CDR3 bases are TGTGCCAGCAGGGGACAGGGTAGTGATACGCAGTATTTT.

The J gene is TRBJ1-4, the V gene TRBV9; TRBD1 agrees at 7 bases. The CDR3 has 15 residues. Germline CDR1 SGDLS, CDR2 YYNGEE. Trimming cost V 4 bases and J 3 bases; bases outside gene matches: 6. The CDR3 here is CASSPRQGSNEKLFF. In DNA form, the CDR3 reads TGTGCCAGCAGCCCGAGACAGGGTTCTAATGAAAAACTGTTTTTT.

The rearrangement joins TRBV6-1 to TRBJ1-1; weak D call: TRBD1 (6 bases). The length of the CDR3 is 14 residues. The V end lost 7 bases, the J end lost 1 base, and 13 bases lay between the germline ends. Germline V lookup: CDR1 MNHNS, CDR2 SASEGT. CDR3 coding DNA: TGTGCCAGCACCAAAAAGGGACAGAACACTGAAGCTTTCTTT. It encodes CASTKKGQNTEAFF.

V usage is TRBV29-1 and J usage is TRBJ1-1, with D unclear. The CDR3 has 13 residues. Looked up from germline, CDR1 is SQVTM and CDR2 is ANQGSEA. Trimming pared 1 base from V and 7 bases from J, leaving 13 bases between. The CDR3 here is CSVEAVNSREAFF. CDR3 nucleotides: TGCAGCGTTGAAGCTGTGAACAGCCGTGAAGCTTTCTTT.

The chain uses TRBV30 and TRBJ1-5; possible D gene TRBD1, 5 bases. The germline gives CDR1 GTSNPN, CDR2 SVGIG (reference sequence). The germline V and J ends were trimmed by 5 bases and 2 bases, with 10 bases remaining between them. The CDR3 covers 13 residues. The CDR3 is CAWDSGGNQPQHF. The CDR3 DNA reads TGTGCCTGGGACAGTGGGGGCAATCAGCCCCAGCATTTT.

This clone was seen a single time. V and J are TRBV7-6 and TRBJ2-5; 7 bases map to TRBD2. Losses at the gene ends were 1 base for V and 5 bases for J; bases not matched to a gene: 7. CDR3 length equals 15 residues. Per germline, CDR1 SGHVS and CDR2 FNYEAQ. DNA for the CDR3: TGTGCCAGCAGCTTAGGGGCGGGAGTAGGTGAGACCCAGTACTTC. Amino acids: CASSLGAGVGETQYF.

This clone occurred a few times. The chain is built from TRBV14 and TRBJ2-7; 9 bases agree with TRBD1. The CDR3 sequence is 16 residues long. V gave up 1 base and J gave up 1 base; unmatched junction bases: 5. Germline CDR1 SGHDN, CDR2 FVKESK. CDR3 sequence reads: CASSQGYRGRSYEQYF. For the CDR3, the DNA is TGTGCCAGCAGCCAAGGTTACAGGGGGCGGTCCTACGAGCAGTACTTC.

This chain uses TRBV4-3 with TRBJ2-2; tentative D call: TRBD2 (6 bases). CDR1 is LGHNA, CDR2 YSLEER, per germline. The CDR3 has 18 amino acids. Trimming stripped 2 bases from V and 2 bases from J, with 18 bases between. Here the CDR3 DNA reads TGCGCCAGCAGCCAATCCCCCCTGGGCGGGACCAACACCGGGGAGCTGTTTTTT. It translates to CASSQSPLGGTNTGELFF.

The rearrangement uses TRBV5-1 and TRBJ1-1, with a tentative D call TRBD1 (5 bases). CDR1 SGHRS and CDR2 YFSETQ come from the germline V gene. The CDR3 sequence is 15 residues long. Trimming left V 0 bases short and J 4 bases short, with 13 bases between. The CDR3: CASSLVEGRATEAFF. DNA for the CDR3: TGCGCCAGCAGCTTGGTGGAGGGACGGGCCACTGAAGCTTTCTTT.

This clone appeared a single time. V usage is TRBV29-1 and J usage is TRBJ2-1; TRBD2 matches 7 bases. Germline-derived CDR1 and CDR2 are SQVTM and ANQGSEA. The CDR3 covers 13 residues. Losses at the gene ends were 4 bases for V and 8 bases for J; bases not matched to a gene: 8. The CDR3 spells CSVGKVGGYEQFF. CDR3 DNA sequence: TGCAGCGTTGGAAAAGTGGGAGGGTATGAGCAGTTCTTC.

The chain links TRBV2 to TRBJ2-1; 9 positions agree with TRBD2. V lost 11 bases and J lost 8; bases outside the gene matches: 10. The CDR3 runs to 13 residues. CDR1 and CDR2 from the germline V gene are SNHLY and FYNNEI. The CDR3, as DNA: TGTGCCCCCCTCCGGACTAGCGTCCATGAGCAGTTCTTC. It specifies CAPLRTSVHEQFF.

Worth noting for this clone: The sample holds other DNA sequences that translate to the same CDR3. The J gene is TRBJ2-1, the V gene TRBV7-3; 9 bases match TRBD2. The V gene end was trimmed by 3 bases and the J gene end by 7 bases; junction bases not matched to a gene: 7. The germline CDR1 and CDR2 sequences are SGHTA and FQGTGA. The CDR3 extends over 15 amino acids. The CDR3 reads CASSFGLAGRNEQFF. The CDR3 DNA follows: TGTGCCAGCAGCTTTGGGCTAGCGGGGAGGAATGAGCAGTTCTTC.

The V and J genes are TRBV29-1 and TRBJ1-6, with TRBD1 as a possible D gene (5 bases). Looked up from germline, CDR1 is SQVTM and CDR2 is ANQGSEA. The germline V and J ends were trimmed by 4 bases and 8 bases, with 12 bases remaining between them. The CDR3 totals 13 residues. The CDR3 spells CSVGAGGDSPLHF. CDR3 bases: TGCAGCGTTGGAGCGGGGGGTGATTCACCCCTCCACTTT.

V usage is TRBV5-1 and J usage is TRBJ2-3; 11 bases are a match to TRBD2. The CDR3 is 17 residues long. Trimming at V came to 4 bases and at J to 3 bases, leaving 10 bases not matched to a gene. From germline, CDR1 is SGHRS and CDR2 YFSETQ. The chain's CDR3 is CASSITGLAAGTDTQYF. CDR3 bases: TGCGCCAGCAGCATCACGGGACTAGCGGCGGGGACAGATACGCAGTATTTT.